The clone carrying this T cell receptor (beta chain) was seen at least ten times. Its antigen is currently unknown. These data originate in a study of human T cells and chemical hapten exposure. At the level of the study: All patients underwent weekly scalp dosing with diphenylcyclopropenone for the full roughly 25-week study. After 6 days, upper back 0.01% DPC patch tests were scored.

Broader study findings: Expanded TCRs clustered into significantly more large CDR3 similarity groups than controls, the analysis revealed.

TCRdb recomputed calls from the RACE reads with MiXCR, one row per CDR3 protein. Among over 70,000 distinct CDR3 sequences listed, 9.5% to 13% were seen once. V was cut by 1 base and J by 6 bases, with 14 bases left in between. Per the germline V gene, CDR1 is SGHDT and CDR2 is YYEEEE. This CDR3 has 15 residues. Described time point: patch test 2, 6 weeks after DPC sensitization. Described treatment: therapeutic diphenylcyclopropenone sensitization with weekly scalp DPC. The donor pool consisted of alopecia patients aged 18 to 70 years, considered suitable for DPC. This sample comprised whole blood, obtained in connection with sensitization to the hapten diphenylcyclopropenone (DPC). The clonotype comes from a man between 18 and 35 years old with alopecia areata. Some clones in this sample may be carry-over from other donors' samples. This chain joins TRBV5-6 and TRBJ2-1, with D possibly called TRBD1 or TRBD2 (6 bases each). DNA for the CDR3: TGTGCCAGCAGCTTGTGGGGGGCCGGACGCAATGAGCAGTTCTTC. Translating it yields CASSLWGAGRNEQFF.